This is a list of T cell receptor beta chains from one sample in a study of Tregs in tolerant kidney transplant recipients. The method was immunoSEQ multiplex PCR; TCRdb's version includes in-frame clones alone and lacks a portion of them. The data show 240,000 or so clones, about 80% seen once. Sequencing was carried out using CD4+ T cells from blood. The receptor source for this set is a human donor in good health. The CDR3 runs from the conserved cysteine through the conserved F or W. D genes are given only for firm matches. Part of the rows lack a size; the others show once, few, many or a class for expanded clones.

15,.,TRBV27,TRBJ1-6,.,CASSWGSSYNSPLHF,TGTGCCAGCAGTTGGGGGTCCTCCTATAATTCACCCCTCCACTTT
13,.,TRBV6-1,TRBJ1-5,.,CASSELEAQPQHF,TGTGCCAGCAGTGAACTTGAGGCCCAGCCCCAGCATTTT
14,.,TRBV7-3,TRBJ2-1,.,CASSSTNPGNEQFF,TGTGCCAGCAGCTCCACAAATCCGGGAAATGAGCAGTTCTTC
17,.,TRBV5-1,TRBJ2-1,.,CASSLAVLEGTYNEQFF,TGCGCCAGCAGCTTGGCCGTTTTAGAGGGGACCTACAATGAGCAGTTCTTC
16,.,TRBV5-5,TRBJ2-2,TRBD2,CASSLLAGVNTGELFF,TGTGCCAGCAGCTTACTGGCGGGGGTGAACACCGGGGAGCTGTTTTTT
17,.,TRBV5-1,TRBJ2-1,TRBD1,CASSSLGLGQGGNEQFF,TGCGCCAGCAGCTCCTTGGGTTTAGGACAGGGTGGGAATGAGCAGTTCTTC
13,.,TRBV2,TRBJ1-1,.,CASRGNVNTEAFF,TGTGCCAGCAGAGGGAATGTGAACACTGAAGCTTTCTTT
14,.,TRBV16,TRBJ2-7,.,CASSRQVISYEQYF,TGTGCCAGCAGCAGACAGGTTATTTCCTACGAGCAGTACTTC
16,.,TRBV4-2,TRBJ1-4,TRBD1,CASSGVTGGTNEKLFF,TGTGCCAGCAGCGGAGTGACAGGGGGCACTAATGAAAAACTGTTTTTT
16,.,TRBV19,TRBJ2-7,.,CASSPLPGTRRYEQYF,TGTGCCAGTAGTCCTCTTCCCGGGACAAGACGCTACGAGCAGTACTTC
15,.,TRBV5-8,TRBJ2-7,TRBD1,CASSQPGTGRDEQYF,TGTGCCAGCAGCCAGCCAGGGACAGGGAGAGACGAGCAGTACTTC
14,.,TRBV19,TRBJ1-2,TRBD1,CASSRQGPNYGYTF,TGTGCCAGTAGCCGACAGGGTCCTAACTATGGCTACACCTTC
15,.,TRBV19,TRBJ2-2,.,CASSIVGGVPGELFF,TGTGCCAGTAGCATCGTTGGAGGGGTCCCCGGGGAGCTGTTTTTT
15,.,TRBV18,TRBJ1-1,TRBD1,CASSPRQGMNTEAFF,TGTGCCAGCTCACCCCGACAGGGAATGAACACTGAAGCTTTCTTT
13,few,TRBV25-1,TRBJ1-2,.,CASSKGGSYGYTF,TGTGCCAGCAGTAAGGGGGGTAGCTATGGCTACACCTTC
13,.,TRBV11-3,TRBJ2-7,.,CASSLDFGNEQYF,TGTGCCAGCAGCTTAGATTTTGGGAACGAGCAGTACTTC
11,.,TRBV20-1,TRBJ2-7,.,CSARVVYEQYF,TGCAGTGCTAGAGTGGTCTACGAGCAGTACTTC
14,few,TRBV6-5,TRBJ1-5,.,CASSYSSADQPQHF,TGTGCCAGCAGTTACTCGAGCGCTGATCAGCCCCAGCATTTT
15,.,TRBV2,TRBJ1-2,.,CASSVNPESNYGYTF,TGTGCCAGCAGTGTCAACCCAGAATCTAACTATGGCTACACCTTC
13,.,TRBV10-1,TRBJ2-3,TRBD2,CASSERGGREQYF,TGCGCCAGCAGTGAGCGGGGGGGCCGGGAGCAGTATTTT
16,.,TRBV15,TRBJ1-2,TRBD1,CATSRPQDGTATRYTF,TGTGCCACCAGCAGACCCCAGGACGGGACAGCTACTCGTTACACCTTC
16,.,TRBV5-4,TRBJ2-2,TRBD1,CASSSRRTGGAGELFF,TGTGCCAGCAGCTCTAGAAGGACAGGGGGCGCCGGGGAGCTGTTTTTT
17,once,TRBV15,TRBJ1-5,.,CATSSSLLRGRNQPQHF,TGTGCCACCAGCAGTTCCTTGTTGCGGGGCCGCAATCAGCCCCAGCATTTT
14,.,TRBV19,TRBJ1-2,.,CASSIGRTIYGYTF,TGTGCCAGTAGTATAGGACGGACCATCTATGGCTACACCTTC
14,.,TRBV6-5,TRBJ1-6,TRBD1,CASSWGQDNSPLHF,TGTGCCAGCAGCTGGGGACAGGATAATTCACCCCTCCACTTT
15,.,TRBV9,TRBJ1-2,.,CASSFSTGGMDGYTF,TGTGCCAGCAGCTTCTCGACGGGGGGAATGGATGGCTACACCTTC
14,.,TRBV4-1,TRBJ2-7,TRBD1,CASSQRTGSYEQYF,TGCGCCAGCAGCCAACGGACAGGAAGCTACGAGCAGTACTTC
14,.,TRBV6-5,TRBJ1-1,.,CASSYFGSGAEAFF,TGTGCCAGCAGTTACTTCGGGAGCGGTGCTGAAGCTTTCTTT
17,.,TRBV11-3,TRBJ2-1,TRBD2,CASSRGDGQRGDNEQFF,TGTGCCAGCAGCCGTGGCGACGGGCAGCGGGGGGACAATGAGCAGTTCTTC
16,.,TRBV30,TRBJ1-4,TRBD1,CAWKGQGAQTNEKLFF,TGTGCCTGGAAGGGGCAGGGGGCGCAGACTAATGAAAAACTGTTTTTT
15,.,TRBV18,TRBJ2-5,TRBD1,CASSPDRGIQETQYF,TGTGCCAGCTCACCGGACAGGGGTATCCAAGAGACCCAGTACTTC
13,.,TRBV30,TRBJ1-1,.,CAWSVTSGTEAFF,TGTGCCTGGAGTGTAACCTCGGGGACTGAAGCTTTCTTT
15,.,TRBV5-4,TRBJ2-1,.,CASSLGLSGGNEQFF,TGTGCCAGCAGCTTGGGACTATCAGGGGGGAATGAGCAGTTCTTC
17,.,TRBV11-2,TRBJ2-3,.,CASSHFLRADSTDTQYF,TGTGCCAGCAGCCATTTCCTGCGAGCGGATAGCACAGATACGCAGTATTTT
12,.,TRBV6-1,TRBJ2-1,.,CASSDGRPGLFF,TGTGCCAGCAGTGATGGACGCCCCGGGCTGTTCTTC
14,.,TRBV30,TRBJ1-1,.,CAWNPTGINTEAFF,TGTGCCTGGAACCCCACGGGGATAAACACTGAAGCTTTCTTT
15,.,TRBV11-1,TRBJ2-7,TRBD2,CASSPQAGEGYEQYF,TGTGCCAGCAGCCCTCAGGCGGGAGAGGGGTACGAGCAGTACTTC
13,.,TRBV4-3,TRBJ1-2,.,CASSQQGFYGYTF,TGCGCCAGCAGCCAACAAGGGTTCTATGGCTACACCTTC
15,few,TRBV6-5,TRBJ1-4,TRBD1,CASIQGVLSNEKLFF,TGTGCCAGCATTCAGGGGGTGCTTAGTAATGAAAAACTGTTTTTT
11,.,TRBV5-1,TRBJ2-2,.,CASREIGELFF,TGCGCCAGCAGGGAGATCGGGGAGCTGTTTTTT
15,.,TRBV9,TRBJ1-1,.,CASSGGTDQNTEAFF,TGTGCCAGCAGCGGAGGGACCGACCAAAACACTGAAGCTTTCTTT
14,.,TRBV5-1,TRBJ2-3,.,CASSLEGNTDTQYF,TGCGCCAGCAGCTTGGAGGGTAACACAGATACGCAGTATTTT
15,few,TRBV18,TRBJ1-1,TRBD1,CASSPGQQGNTEAFF,TGTGCCAGCTCACCGGGACAGCAGGGTAACACTGAAGCTTTCTTT
15,once,TRBV11-2,TRBJ1-4,.,CASSGSRALGEKLFF,TGTGCCAGCAGCGGTTCACGGGCCCTGGGCGAAAAACTGTTTTTT
17,.,TRBV9,TRBJ2-1,TRBD2,CASVIGTSGRGHNEQFF,TGTGCCAGCGTGATTGGGACTAGCGGGAGAGGGCACAATGAGCAGTTCTTC
14,.,TRBV19,TRBJ2-7,TRBD1,CASSTGTGVREQYF,TGTGCCAGTAGTACCGGGACAGGGGTGAGAGAGCAGTACTTC
16,.,TRBV2,TRBJ2-1,TRBD2,CASREGLAGYYNEQFF,TGTGCCAGCAGAGAAGGACTAGCGGGGTACTACAATGAGCAGTTCTTC
16,.,TRBV11-2,TRBJ1-2,TRBD1,CASSSAGTGANYGYTF,TGTGCCAGCAGCTCGGCCGGGACAGGGGCTAACTATGGCTACACCTTC
14,.,TRBV29-1,TRBJ2-7,TRBD2,CSVGLAGAIYEQYF,TGCAGCGTTGGTCTAGCGGGGGCCATATACGAGCAGTACTTC